A selection of T cell receptor beta chains follows, all from one sample in a study of cytomegalovirus exposure and HLA in healthy donors. Generated by immunoSEQ multiplex PCR, the TCRdb table keeps only in-frame clones and is missing some. The table has 100,000 to 150,000 clones, approximately 80% seen once. Sequencing used PBMCs. The receptors were gathered from a male donor in good health and CMV-seropositive. Each CDR3 is given with its conserved first and last residue. D genes are given only for firm matches. The size entry is marked missing in some rows and otherwise reads once, few, many or a size class.

TRBV14	.	TRBJ2-1	TRBD2	CASSQGPLAGGYNEQFF	TGTGCCAGCAGCCAAGGCCCTCTAGCGGGAGGCTACAATGAGCAGTTCTTC
TRBV28	once	TRBJ2-7	.	CASSPTGQRGSYEQYF	TGTGCCAGCAGTCCCACAGGGCAACGAGGCTCCTACGAGCAGTACTTC
TRBV29-1	.	TRBJ1-1	.	CSVCAQKNTEAFF	TGCAGCGTATGTGCACAGAAGAACACTGAAGCTTTCTTT
TRBV29-1	few	TRBJ2-7	TRBD2	CSAAAGLEAYEQYF	TGCAGCGCCGCCGCGGGACTAGAGGCCTACGAGCAGTACTTC
TRBV19	.	TRBJ1-1	.	CASSQANTEAFF	TGTGCCAGTAGTCAGGCGAACACTGAAGCTTTCTTT
TRBV15	.	TRBJ2-6	.	CATSRDSLGVGANVLTF	TGTGCCACCAGCAGAGATTCGTTAGGGGTCGGGGCCAACGTCCTGACTTTC
TRBV7-3	many	TRBJ2-1	TRBD2	CASSQAGGSYNEQFF	TGTGCCAGCAGCCAAGCGGGAGGGTCCTACAATGAGCAGTTCTTC
TRBV4-1	once	TRBJ1-2	.	CASSQDVMTAFSKGYTF	TGCGCCAGCAGCCAAGATGTAATGACAGCCTTTTCGAAAGGCTACACCTTC
TRBV5-1	.	TRBJ2-5	TRBD2	CASSPSGGPGETQYF	TGCGCCAGCAGCCCCTCGGGGGGGCCTGGGGAGACCCAGTACTTC
TRBV7-2	.	TRBJ1-5	.	CASSLVGVADQPQHF	TGTGCCAGCAGCTTAGTAGGGGTGGCCGATCAGCCCCAGCATTTT
TRBV19	.	TRBJ2-7	.	CASKPGTSPYEQYF	TGTGCCAGTAAGCCGGGGACATCCCCATACGAGCAGTACTTC
TRBV9	once	TRBJ2-3	TRBD2	CASSFRAGYTDTQYF	TGTGCCAGCAGCTTTCGAGCGGGGTACACAGATACGCAGTATTTT
TRBV4-2	.	TRBJ1-5	.	CASSQGTGANQPQHF	TGTGCCAGCAGCCAGGGTACGGGAGCCAATCAGCCCCAGCATTTT
TRBV18	.	TRBJ2-3	.	CASARPHALGGGTDTQYF	TGTGCCAGCGCACGACCCCATGCCCTGGGGGGTGGCACAGATACGCAGTATTTT
TRBV6-1	.	TRBJ2-3	.	CASTLYAGIDTQYF	TGTGCCAGCACCCTGTATGCGGGAATAGATACGCAGTATTTT
TRBV6-6	.	TRBJ1-5	.	CASRKGTIGQPQHF	TGTGCCAGCAGAAAAGGAACTATAGGTCAGCCCCAGCATTTT
TRBV5-4	.	TRBJ2-1	TRBD2	CASSLGLAGTEGQFF	TGTGCCAGCAGCTTAGGACTAGCGGGGACAGAAGGGCAGTTCTTC
TRBV19	.	TRBJ1-6	.	CASSISPPGPLHF	TGTGCCAGTAGTATCTCGCCACCGGGACCCCTCCACTTT
TRBV9	.	TRBJ2-7	TRBD1	CASSVTGGKPHNYEQYF	TGTGCCAGCAGCGTGACAGGGGGAAAGCCTCATAACTACGAGCAGTACTTC
TRBV19	few	TRBJ1-1	TRBD1	CASSIARDRGLNTEAFF	TGTGCCAGTAGTATAGCTCGGGACAGGGGACTGAACACTGAAGCTTTCTTT
TRBV20-1	.	TRBJ1-2	.	CSAHSYTF	TGCAGTGCTCACAGCTACACCTTC
TRBV5-4	.	TRBJ2-5	TRBD1	CASSRSTGEEETQYF	TGTGCCAGCAGCAGATCGACAGGGGAGGAGGAGACCCAGTACTTC
TRBV18	.	TRBJ1-5	.	CASSPPGGRGNQPQHF	TGTGCCAGCTCACCACCGGGGGGAAGGGGCAATCAGCCCCAGCATTTT
TRBV2	.	TRBJ1-2	TRBD1	CASNSGTGGSGYTF	TGTGCCAGCAATTCCGGGACAGGGGGGTCTGGCTACACCTTC
TRBV5-4	.	TRBJ2-1	.	CASSLDPTLVGEQFF	TGTGCCAGCAGCTTGGATCCCACGCTAGTCGGTGAGCAGTTCTTC
TRBV7-2	.	TRBJ2-3	TRBD2	CASSSSQYSGSTDTQYF	TGTGCCAGCAGCTCGAGCCAGTATAGCGGGAGCACCGATACGCAGTATTTT
TRBV2	few	TRBJ2-5	.	CASIKGLEGETQYF	TGTGCCAGCATTAAAGGACTGGAGGGAGAGACCCAGTACTTC
TRBV5-1	.	TRBJ2-1	.	CASRPDPESNEQFF	TGCGCCAGCCGTCCAGATCCAGAATCCAATGAGCAGTTCTTC
TRBV28	.	TRBJ2-3	.	CASHIPGGEDTQYF	TGTGCCAGCCATATTCCGGGCGGGGAGGATACGCAGTATTTT